This T cell receptor beta chain was captured in a study of blood T cell repertoires in COVID-19 (dated by TCRdb to 2019 to 2021). About the study as a whole: Samples covering the acute and convalescent phases of COVID-19 were provided by collaborators in the United States, Italy and Spain. The material from the prospective study consisted of cDNA or gDNA derived from T cells, B-cell-depleted T cells, or PBMCs. Subjects who had been exposed to COVID-19, were actively infected with it, or had recovered from it provided the deeply sampled blood TCRbeta repertoires that made up the dataset. The repertoires were made available in a free public database intended to serve as a resource for research on the immune response to SARS-CoV-2. Samples were obtained from the ongoing ImmuneRACE study (first 160 participants) and from 1,000 to 1,500 subjects provided by 6 global collaborators. The sample metadata nearly always contained a de-identified subject ID, COVID-19 status, age in years and sex. Where available, HLA class I and class II types were taken from metadata supplied by the sample provider and were not determined by assay-based typing.

The immunoSEQ Assay, a bias-controlled multiplex PCR, was used to amplify TCRbeta CDR3 regions from genomic DNA. Under the source paper's analysis protocol: Within the assay, amplification of reference gene primers was used to estimate how many nucleated cells each sample contained. To quantify the absolute abundance of each unique TCRbeta CDR3 rearrangement, sequence reads were collapsed and filtered. For each sample, productive Simpson clonality was calculated as the square root of Simpson's diversity index across productive rearrangements. TCRdb limited this immuneACCESS table to in-frame rearrangements with V and J called. A share of clones is missing; checked studies link under half to unresolved V genes, and the rest is unexplained. The V and J calls and clone size come from that table; D and trimming were worked out from the DNA. The sample table records around 61,000 clones; over 75% of these occur just once. The ten largest account for approximately 3% of the sample.

Whole blood was collected in K2EDTA tubes by collaborating institutions according to the institutions' own protocols. For TCRbeta analysis, collaborator samples were shipped as frozen whole blood, as isolated PBMCs, or as DNA extracted from either sample type. This clone was observed a single time. The antigen it binds to is not known. The record has no base qualities; no much larger clone is one base away. The research as a whole found: How much clinical and demographic metadata was included differed by source and by participant, and the metadata was provided uncurated.

V loses 6 bases, J loses 8 bases, and the germline ends lie 16 bases apart. Sequences MDHEN (CDR1) and SYDVKM (CDR2) are obtained from the germline V gene. The CDR3 sequence holds 13 residues, the cysteine and phenylalanine included. The DNA shown is the 39-base CDR3, in frame from base 1. The sequence was obtained from a man between 50 and 59 years old with active COVID-19. The V and J genes are TRBV28 and TRBJ1-2, and TRBD1 may be the D gene, going by 6 matching bases. Sample: peripheral blood. CDR3 reads: CASRVGGNEGYTF. The bases read TGTGCCAGCAGAGTAGGGGGAAATGAGGGCTACACCTTC.